The following is a TCR beta chain sequence with its context. CDR1 is MNHEY and CDR2 is SMNVEV in the germline V gene (reference sequence). CDR3 length: 13 residues. The ends were cut back, 9 bases at V and 4 bases at J, with 15 bases in the middle. This record comes from a study of T cell changes during pregnancy in multiple sclerosis. Measured with immunoSEQ multiplex PCR; TCRdb has only the in-frame clones, and not every one. The sample holds about 46,000 clones, 94% seen once. Source: CD8+ T cells from peripheral blood mononuclear cells, taken in the first trimester of pregnancy. The clonotype originates from a female donor with multiple sclerosis, enrolled in a pregnancy study. The chain has TRBV27 and TRBJ1-1; TRBD1 is a possible D gene (6 bases). The CDR3 region is CASQTGRGTEAFF. The CDR3 nucleotides are TGTGCCAGTCAAACAGGGAGAGGCACTGAAGCTTTCTTT.